The T cell receptor (beta chain) under discussion was sequenced for a study of blood T cell repertoires in COVID-19. About the research overall: Whether acute or convalescent, the COVID-19 samples came from the United States, Italy and Spain. Sample material is recorded as cDNA or gDNA derived from T cells, B-cell-depleted T cells, or PBMCs.

In its sample, this clone was seen once. In the authors' methods: By means of reference gene primer amplification, nucleated cell counts were estimated. The method was immunoSEQ multiplex PCR; TCRdb's version includes in-frame clones alone and lacks a portion of them. V, J and clone size were drawn from that table, and D and trimming were deduced from the DNA. This table holds fewer than 300,000 clones, approximately 87% found once. Sequenced: peripheral blood. The TCR sequence derives from a human donor in a cohort sampled during active COVID-19.

In nucleotides, the CDR3 is TGTGCCAGCAGTTCGACCCCGGGACAGGGTGGACGGTTCCCCTACGAGCAGTACTTC. It yields the protein CASSSTPGQGGRFPYEQYF. The chain has TRBV6-2 or TRBV6-3 and TRBJ2-7, with 9 positions matching TRBD1. V was clipped by 4 bases and J by 2 bases; unmatched bases: 18. The V gene's germline CDR1 is MNHEY and CDR2 SVGEGT. There are 19 residues in the CDR3.